These T cell receptor beta chains were read from a single sample in a study of blood T cell repertoires in COVID-19. Here immunoSEQ multiplex PCR was the method, and the copy in TCRdb shows in-frame clones only, minus some. Of roughly 120,000 clones listed, around 82% are singletons. Sequenced material: peripheral blood. Source of these receptors: a woman in her sixties or seventies with acute or convalescent COVID-19. Each CDR3 is given with its conserved first and last residue. The D gene is left open where the match is weak. Not every row has a clone size; where given, it reads once, few, many or a size class.

J: TRBJ2-7; V: TRBV5-8; size: .; D: .; DNA: TGTGCCAGCAGCTCCAGGACTCTCTACGAGCAGTACTTC; CDR3: CASSSRTLYEQYF
J: TRBJ1-1; V: TRBV15; size: .; D: TRBD1; DNA: TGTGCCACCAGCAGCGCGGGACAGGGAGGCACTGAAGCTTTCTTT; CDR3: CATSSAGQGGTEAFF
J: TRBJ2-1; V: TRBV4-2; size: .; D: .; DNA: TGTGCCAGCAGCCAAGTCTTCGGGGGTGAGCAGTTCTTC; CDR3: CASSQVFGGEQFF
J: TRBJ1-1; V: TRBV11-3; size: .; D: .; DNA: TGTGCCAGCAGCTTCGGACAGACGAACACTGAAGCTTTCTTT; CDR3: CASSFGQTNTEAFF
J: TRBJ2-1; V: TRBV7-9; size: .; D: .; DNA: TGTGCCAGCAGCTTAGGGAGTTACAATGAGCAGTTCTTC; CDR3: CASSLGSYNEQFF
J: TRBJ2-2; V: TRBV11-1; size: .; D: .; DNA: TGTGCCAGCAGCGACACGCAGAACACCGGGGAGCTGTTTTTT; CDR3: CASSDTQNTGELFF
J: TRBJ2-1; V: TRBV9; size: once; D: .; DNA: TGTGCCAGCAGCGGGGGGGACTACAATGAGCAGTTCTTC; CDR3: CASSGGDYNEQFF
J: TRBJ2-2; V: TRBV7-7; size: .; D: .; DNA: TGTGCCAGCAGCTTTAGGGCCCCCGGGGACACCGGGGAGCTGTTTTTT; CDR3: CASSFRAPGDTGELFF
J: TRBJ2-2; V: TRBV24-1; size: .; D: .; DNA: TGTGCCACCAGTGATTTAAGAGGGCCGAACACCGGGGAGCTGTTTTTT; CDR3: CATSDLRGPNTGELFF
J: TRBJ1-3; V: TRBV18; size: .; D: .; DNA: TGTGCCAGCTCCCGATCACAGGGAATCGGAAACACCATATATTTT; CDR3: CASSRSQGIGNTIYF
J: TRBJ2-1; V: TRBV9; size: .; D: TRBD1; DNA: TGTGCCAGCAGCCCGATCGAGGGACAGGCTTATATTGAGCAGTTCTTC; CDR3: CASSPIEGQAYIEQFF
J: TRBJ1-6; V: TRBV7-6; size: .; D: TRBD1; DNA: TGTGCCAGCAGCTTCGGACAGGGGTCGAGCTCACCCCTCCACTTT; CDR3: CASSFGQGSSSPLHF
J: TRBJ1-1; V: TRBV24-1; size: once; D: .; DNA: TGTGCCACCAGTGATACACAGAACGAAGGAGCTTTCTTT; CDR3: CATSDTQNEGAFF
J: TRBJ2-7; V: TRBV9; size: .; D: .; DNA: TGTGCCAGCAGCGTAGGCACAGGTTTGCACGAGCAGTACTTC; CDR3: CASSVGTGLHEQYF
J: TRBJ1-1; V: TRBV5-1; size: .; D: .; DNA: TGCGCCAGCAGCTTGTATGGGCAGAACACTGAAGCTTTCTTT; CDR3: CASSLYGQNTEAFF
J: TRBJ1-6; V: TRBV30; size: .; D: .; DNA: TGTGCCTGGAGTATAGGGGAAAATAATTCACCCCTCCACTTT; CDR3: CAWSIGENNSPLHF
J: TRBJ2-7; V: TRBV7-9; size: .; D: .; DNA: TGTGCCAGCAGCACACACGGGGGACCGGACTACGAGCAGTACTTC; CDR3: CASSTHGGPDYEQYF
J: TRBJ1-2; V: TRBV6-5; size: few; D: .; DNA: TGTGCCAGCAGTTACTCGGGGCTCTCAGGAAATGGCTACACCTTC; CDR3: CASSYSGLSGNGYTF
J: TRBJ2-7; V: TRBV30; size: .; D: .; DNA: TGTGCCTGGAGTGTAATGCGGGGAGCCTCCGAGCAGTACTTC; CDR3: CAWSVMRGASEQYF
J: TRBJ2-5; V: TRBV14; size: .; D: TRBD2; DNA: TGTGCCAGCAGCCCCCTCCCTAGACTAGCGGGGCAAGAGACCCAGTACTTC; CDR3: CASSPLPRLAGQETQYF
J: TRBJ2-7; V: TRBV5-5; size: .; D: .; DNA: TGTGCCAGCAGCTTGTCGCTAGCCGGAAACTACGAGCAGTACTTC; CDR3: CASSLSLAGNYEQYF
J: TRBJ2-5; V: TRBV6-5; size: .; D: .; DNA: TGTGCCAGCAGTTTTGGGGGGGGCCTCCAAGAGACCCAGTACTTC; CDR3: CASSFGGGLQETQYF
J: TRBJ2-3; V: TRBV6-5; size: .; D: .; DNA: TGTGCCAGCAGGCCGGGGTTCACAGATACGCAGTATTTT; CDR3: CASRPGFTDTQYF
J: TRBJ1-1; V: TRBV5-1; size: .; D: .; DNA: TGCGCCAGCAGCTTGGATTTGACATTCTTGGATGCTTTCTTT; CDR3: CASSLDLTFLDAFF
J: TRBJ1-2; V: TRBV4-3; size: few; D: TRBD1; DNA: TGCGCCAGCAGCCAAGATTTGACAGGGAAGAGGGGCTACACCTTC; CDR3: CASSQDLTGKRGYTF
J: TRBJ1-1; V: TRBV29-1; size: .; D: .; DNA: TGCAGCGTACAGGGAGGGGAGATGAACACTGAAGCTTTCTTT; CDR3: CSVQGGEMNTEAFF
J: TRBJ2-3; V: TRBV4-1; size: once; D: TRBD1; DNA: TGCGCCAGCAGCCAAGTTTGGGACAGGGGCACAGATACGCAGTATTTT; CDR3: CASSQVWDRGTDTQYF
J: TRBJ1-2; V: TRBV7-2; size: .; D: .; DNA: TGTGCCAGCAGCTTAGACAGGGATAAGGGCTACACCTTC; CDR3: CASSLDRDKGYTF